These T cell receptor beta chains were read from a single sample in a study of human T cells and chemical hapten exposure. TCRdb called the RACE reads again in MiXCR, with one record for every CDR3 protein. The table has tens of thousands of distinct CDR3 sequences, 7% to 9% seen once; the top ten hold more than 1.5%. The source material was whole blood. Receptors were obtained from a male donor in good health. Some clones in this sample may be carry-over from other donors' samples. Both conserved end residues are part of each CDR3. D genes are given only for firm matches. Part of the rows lack a size; the others show once, few, many or a class for expanded clones.

clone_size: .; j_call: TRBJ1-1; v_call: TRBV5-4; d_call: TRBD1; cdr3_aa: CASSNRGGGTEAFF; cdr3_nt: TGTGCCAGCAGCAACAGGGGCGGCGGGACTGAAGCTTTCTTT
clone_size: .; j_call: TRBJ2-3; v_call: TRBV7-2; d_call: .; cdr3_aa: CASSLAAGPDTQYF; cdr3_nt: TGTGCCAGCAGCTTAGCGGCGGGACCAGATACGCAGTATTTT
clone_size: few; j_call: TRBJ2-3; v_call: TRBV7-2; d_call: TRBD1; cdr3_aa: CASSLVGTALTDTQYF; cdr3_nt: TGTGCCAGCAGCTTAGTGGGGACAGCCCTCACAGATACGCAGTATTTT
clone_size: many; j_call: TRBJ1-1; v_call: TRBV9; d_call: .; cdr3_aa: CASSVGRANTEAFF; cdr3_nt: TGTGCCAGCAGCGTAGGCAGGGCGAACACTGAAGCTTTCTTT
clone_size: many; j_call: TRBJ1-5; v_call: TRBV7-9; d_call: TRBD1; cdr3_aa: CASSHGQGNQPQHF; cdr3_nt: TGTGCCAGCAGCCACGGACAGGGAAATCAGCCCCAGCATTTT
clone_size: few; j_call: TRBJ1-5; v_call: TRBV12-3/TRBV12-4; d_call: TRBD1; cdr3_aa: CASSSPGQGHNQPQHF; cdr3_nt: TGTGCCAGCAGTTCCCCTGGACAGGGACACAATCAGCCCCAGCATTTT
clone_size: .; j_call: TRBJ2-1; v_call: TRBV12-3/TRBV12-4; d_call: .; cdr3_aa: CASSPVPGNGEQFF; cdr3_nt: TGTGCCAGCAGTCCCGTCCCCGGGAACGGTGAGCAGTTCTTC
clone_size: few; j_call: TRBJ2-2; v_call: TRBV6-6; d_call: .; cdr3_aa: CASCATDKGTGELFF; cdr3_nt: TGTGCCAGCTGCGCAACGGATAAGGGCACCGGGGAGCTGTTTTTT
clone_size: few; j_call: TRBJ2-2; v_call: TRBV3-1; d_call: TRBD2; cdr3_aa: CASSQSGLAGLIFTGELFF; cdr3_nt: TGTGCCAGCAGCCAATCAGGGCTAGCGGGGTTGATATTCACCGGGGAGCTGTTTTTT
clone_size: .; j_call: TRBJ2-6; v_call: TRBV10-1; d_call: .; cdr3_aa: CASSDGGNANVLTF; cdr3_nt: TGCGCCAGCAGTGACGGTGGGAACGCCAACGTCCTGACTTTC
clone_size: many; j_call: TRBJ2-3; v_call: TRBV20-1; d_call: .; cdr3_aa: CSARSSSDSTDTQYF; cdr3_nt: TGCAGTGCTAGGTCGTCTAGCGATAGCACAGATACGCAGTATTTT
clone_size: many; j_call: TRBJ2-4; v_call: TRBV29-1; d_call: TRBD1; cdr3_aa: CSVKTGGGGQAKNIQYF; cdr3_nt: TGCAGCGTGAAAACAGGGGGCGGTGGGCAAGCCAAAAACATTCAGTACTTC
clone_size: many; j_call: TRBJ1-2; v_call: TRBV6-5; d_call: .; cdr3_aa: CASSPGEGLVTF; cdr3_nt: TGTGCCAGCAGTCCCGGTGAGGGCTTGGTCACCTTC
clone_size: few; j_call: TRBJ1-2; v_call: TRBV12-3/TRBV12-4; d_call: TRBD1; cdr3_aa: CASRPTGSGRGYTF; cdr3_nt: TGTGCCAGCAGACCGACAGGGAGTGGAAGAGGCTACACCTTC
clone_size: .; j_call: TRBJ2-5; v_call: TRBV9; d_call: TRBD1; cdr3_aa: CASNSGLQGAGETQYF; cdr3_nt: TGTGCCAGCAACTCGGGCTTACAGGGGGCGGGAGAGACCCAGTACTTC
clone_size: .; j_call: TRBJ2-1; v_call: TRBV12-3/TRBV12-4; d_call: .; cdr3_aa: CASSMYGAGAGNEQFF; cdr3_nt: TGTGCCAGCAGTATGTACGGGGCTGGAGCTGGCAATGAGCAGTTCTTC
clone_size: .; j_call: TRBJ1-2; v_call: TRBV2; d_call: .; cdr3_aa: CASSEGGYGYTF; cdr3_nt: TGTGCCAGCAGTGAGGGGGGCTATGGCTACACCTTC
clone_size: .; j_call: TRBJ2-5; v_call: TRBV7-2; d_call: TRBD2; cdr3_aa: CASSLGFRDGGQETQYF; cdr3_nt: TGTGCCAGCAGCTTAGGCTTCCGGGACGGGGGGCAAGAGACCCAGTACTTC
clone_size: .; j_call: TRBJ2-1; v_call: TRBV14; d_call: TRBD2; cdr3_aa: CASSQLAGGNEQFF; cdr3_nt: TGTGCCAGCAGCCAATTAGCGGGAGGAAATGAGCAGTTCTTC
clone_size: few; j_call: TRBJ2-6; v_call: TRBV7-2; d_call: .; cdr3_aa: CASSPGLSSGANVLTF; cdr3_nt: TGTGCCAGCAGCCCCGGTCTTAGCTCTGGGGCCAACGTCCTGACTTTC
clone_size: .; j_call: TRBJ1-4; v_call: TRBV7-9; d_call: TRBD1; cdr3_aa: CASSRPTGKNEKLFF; cdr3_nt: TGTGCCAGCAGCCGCCCGACAGGGAAAAATGAAAAACTGTTTTTT
clone_size: few; j_call: TRBJ2-5; v_call: TRBV3-1; d_call: .; cdr3_aa: CASSQDMEGGAQETQYF; cdr3_nt: TGTGCCAGCAGCCAAGATATGGAGGGGGGCGCTCAAGAGACCCAGTACTTC
clone_size: few; j_call: TRBJ1-1; v_call: TRBV18; d_call: TRBD1; cdr3_aa: CASSPSGTGTVAFF; cdr3_nt: TGTGCCAGCTCACCCTCCGGGACAGGTACCGTAGCTTTCTTT
clone_size: .; j_call: TRBJ2-3; v_call: TRBV2; d_call: TRBD2; cdr3_aa: CASRKKRGATDTQYF; cdr3_nt: TGTGCCAGCAGGAAGAAGCGGGGGGCCACAGATACGCAGTATTTT
clone_size: many; j_call: TRBJ2-1; v_call: TRBV11-2; d_call: .; cdr3_aa: CASSFGEQFF; cdr3_nt: TGTGCCAGCAGCTTTGGGGAGCAGTTCTTC
clone_size: few; j_call: TRBJ2-1; v_call: TRBV12-3/TRBV12-4; d_call: TRBD1; cdr3_aa: CASRPRGREGSYNEQFF; cdr3_nt: TGTGCCAGCAGGCCCAGGGGGCGCGAGGGATCCTACAATGAGCAGTTCTTC
clone_size: many; j_call: TRBJ2-1; v_call: TRBV7-6; d_call: TRBD2; cdr3_aa: CASSPAAGAGGPYNEQFF; cdr3_nt: TGTGCCAGCAGCCCCGCGGCTGGGGCGGGAGGGCCCTACAATGAGCAGTTCTTC
clone_size: few; j_call: TRBJ2-7; v_call: TRBV7-2; d_call: TRBD2; cdr3_aa: CASSLDSGGYEQYF; cdr3_nt: TGTGCCAGCAGCTTAGATAGCGGGGGATACGAGCAGTACTTC
clone_size: .; j_call: TRBJ2-2; v_call: TRBV5-1; d_call: TRBD1; cdr3_aa: CTSSIDRGSIGELFF; cdr3_nt: TGCACCAGCAGCATAGACAGGGGGTCTATCGGGGAGCTGTTTTTT
clone_size: .; j_call: TRBJ2-7; v_call: TRBV11-2; d_call: .; cdr3_aa: CASSWDHSYEQYF; cdr3_nt: TGTGCCAGCAGCTGGGACCACTCCTACGAGCAGTACTTC
clone_size: few; j_call: TRBJ1-1; v_call: TRBV12-3/TRBV12-4; d_call: TRBD1; cdr3_aa: CASSPRQGAAAEAFF; cdr3_nt: TGTGCCAGCAGTCCCCGACAGGGTGCAGCGGCTGAAGCTTTCTTT
clone_size: .; j_call: TRBJ2-3; v_call: TRBV6-6; d_call: TRBD1; cdr3_aa: CARRTGTGGSDTQYF; cdr3_nt: TGTGCCAGAAGAACCGGGACAGGGGGCTCAGATACGCAGTATTTT
clone_size: .; j_call: TRBJ2-1; v_call: TRBV20-1; d_call: TRBD2; cdr3_aa: CSAKNGLAGYNEQFF; cdr3_nt: TGCAGTGCTAAAAACGGACTAGCGGGTTACAATGAGCAGTTCTTC
clone_size: few; j_call: TRBJ2-1; v_call: TRBV6-4; d_call: TRBD2; cdr3_aa: CASSPRPIYAAWGLTIHEQFF; cdr3_nt: TGTGCCAGCAGTCCCCGACCCATTTACGCTGCCTGGGGACTAACCATCCATGAGCAGTTCTTC
clone_size: .; j_call: TRBJ2-7; v_call: TRBV6-2/TRBV6-3; d_call: TRBD1; cdr3_aa: CASRTGAALLDEQYF; cdr3_nt: TGTGCCAGCAGGACAGGGGCGGCCTTGCTGGACGAGCAGTACTTC
clone_size: many; j_call: TRBJ2-1; v_call: TRBV28; d_call: .; cdr3_aa: CASSLWGPAGEQFF; cdr3_nt: TGTGCCAGCAGTTTATGGGGCCCGGCGGGTGAGCAGTTCTTC
clone_size: few; j_call: TRBJ1-4; v_call: TRBV7-2; d_call: TRBD1; cdr3_aa: CASSFPTGSGTNEKLFF; cdr3_nt: TGTGCCAGCAGCTTCCCGACAGGGTCGGGGACTAATGAAAAACTGTTTTTT